The 15 T cell receptor beta chains given below trace back to one sample, sequenced in a study of PD-1 blockade in classical Hodgkin lymphoma. Each patient experienced a relapse that followed autologous stem cell transplantation, and brentuximab vedotin exposure varied. Clones were read by immunoSEQ multiplex PCR, and TCRdb kept only the in-frame ones, dropping some. The sample lists around 46,000 clones, less than 85% occurring once. The sample consisted of peripheral blood mononuclear cells (PBMCs), taken before the second cycle of nivolumab. These receptors came from a human donor with classical Hodgkin lymphoma.

V gene TRBV19 combines with J gene TRBJ1-5, with TRBD1 identical over 10 bases. Looked up from germline, CDR1 is LNHDA and CDR2 is SQIVND (reference sequence). The CDR3 totals 17 residues. J lost 2 bases, V lost 1 base, and 5 bases had no gene match. The CDR3 DNA sequence: TGTGCCAGTAGTATAGGGGACAGGGGAGGGGGCAATCAGCCCCAGCATTTT. Protein: CASSIGDRGGGNQPQHF.

The V call is TRBV5-1, the J call TRBJ1-2; 10 bases are shared with TRBD1. The CDR3 is 17 residues long. After removal of 2 bases from V and 0 bases from J, the junction contained 7 bases not matched to a gene. The germline CDR1 and CDR2 sequences are SGHRS and YFSETQ. CDR3 DNA: TGCGCCAGCAGCTTTGGGGACAGGGGCCTAGCTAACTATGGCTACACCTTC. Its protein is CASSFGDRGLANYGYTF.

V usage is TRBV5-4 and J usage is TRBJ1-6; TRBD1 matches at 7 bases. V lost 3 bases, J lost 7 bases, and 7 bases stayed unmatched. The CDR3 has 15 amino acids. CDR1 SGHNT and CDR2 YYREEE come from the germline V gene (reference sequence). The CDR3 DNA reads as TGTGCCAGCAGCTACCAGACAGGGCCGAATTCACCCCTCCACTTT. Its translation is CASSYQTGPNSPLHF. The full variable domain, completed using reference TRBV5-4 and TRBJ1-6, is ETGVTQSPTHLIKTRGQQVTLRCSSQSGHNTVSWYQQALGQGPQFIFQYYREEENGRGNFPPRFSGLQFPNYSSELNVNALELDDSALYLCASSYQTGPNSPLHFGNGTRLTVT.

The chain recombines TRBV18 with TRBJ1-5; 11 nucleotides align to TRBD1. This CDR3 has 15 amino acids. The V gene's germline CDR1 is KGHSH and CDR2 LQKENI. V shed 6 bases and J 5 bases; nucleotides not matched to a gene: 6. CDR3 in DNA: TGTGCCAGCTCGCTTAGGACAGGGGGCGATCAGCCCCAGCATTTT. This encodes CASSLRTGGDQPQHF.

V and J are TRBV19 and TRBJ2-2; 16 nucleotides align to TRBD2. The germline CDR1 and CDR2 sequences are LNHDA and SQIVND (reference sequence). The junction had 10 bases not matched to a gene; V was cut back by 1 base and J by 5 bases. The CDR3 runs to 20 residues. CDR3 residues: CASSIGSGLAGGKTTGELFF. The DNA of the CDR3 is TGTGCCAGTAGTATAGGTTCGGGACTAGCGGGAGGGAAGACTACCGGGGAGCTGTTTTTT.

This chain joins TRBV7-9 and TRBJ2-1, with D tentatively TRBD1 or TRBD2 (5 bases each). Germline V CDR1 and CDR2: SEHNR, FQNEAQ (reference sequence). The ends were cut back, 8 bases at V and 4 bases at J, with 21 bases in the middle. The CDR3 is 16 residues long. CDR3 region: CASASLGGGGYNEQFF. The CDR3 bases are TGTGCCAGCGCTTCCCTTGGGGGTGGGGGTTACAATGAGCAGTTCTTC.

The rearrangement joins TRBV5-3 to TRBJ2-1; the match to TRBD2 covers 10 bases. TRBV5-3 is treated as an ORF (open reading frame) with a function not yet certain. There are 16 residues in the CDR3. J was trimmed by 5 bases and V by 0 bases; bases with no gene match: 5. Here the CDR3 reads CARSLDGTSAHNEQFF. The CDR3 bases are TGTGCCAGAAGCTTGGATGGGACTAGCGCACACAATGAGCAGTTCTTC.

The rearrangement uses TRBV6-5 and TRBJ2-7; the match to TRBD1 covers 8 bases. J lost 5 bases, V lost 3 bases, and 12 bases had no gene match. This CDR3 region has 16 residues. Looked up from germline, CDR1 is MNHEY and CDR2 is SVGAGI. The CDR3 coding sequence is TGTGCCAGCAGTTATTCCGCCCAGGGGGCGCAGAACGAGCAGTACTTC. Encoded protein: CASSYSAQGAQNEQYF.

To note about this clone: This CDR3 is also generated by other DNA sequences in the sample. The rearrangement links TRBV6-5 to TRBJ2-1; TRBD2 matches 14 bases. V was pared by 2 bases and J by 7 bases, with 4 bases of the junction left unmatched. Germline V gene data show CDR1 as MNHEY and CDR2 as SVGAGI. This CDR3 has 16 residues. The CDR3 here is CASSYTGLAGGNEQFF. The CDR3 region has the DNA TGTGCCAGCAGTTACACCGGACTAGCGGGAGGTAATGAGCAGTTCTTC.

The CDR3 DNA reads as TGCGCCAGCAGCAGGACTAGCGGGGGCCCGGCAACAGATACGCAGTATTTT. The encoded protein is CASSRTSGGPATDTQYF. The chain is built from TRBV5-1 and TRBJ2-3; 13 positions agree with TRBD2. Germline V gene lookup returns CDR1 SGHRS and CDR2 YFSETQ. V trimming: 4 bases; J trimming: 3 bases; junction bases outside the gene matches: 8. CDR3 length: 17 residues.

The J gene is TRBJ1-2, the V gene TRBV11-2; D is perhaps TRBD1 (6 bases). The CDR3 has 15 residues. V was clipped by 5 bases and J by 5 bases, with 18 bases between them. The germline V gene has CDR1 SGHAT and CDR2 FQNNGV. CDR3 protein: CASSPRTERGYGYTF. In DNA form, the CDR3 reads TGTGCCAGCAGCCCCCGGACAGAGCGGGGATATGGCTACACCTTC.

This clone occurred a few times. The rearrangement links TRBV11-3 to TRBJ1-6, with D maybe TRBD1 (6 bases). The CDR3 covers 13 residues. Germline values: CDR1 SGHNT, CDR2 YENEEA. With 5 bases removed from V and 8 bases from J, the gap between germline ends came to 10 bases. The CDR3 reads CASSDRTDSPLHF. CDR3 nucleotides: TGTGCCAGCAGCGACAGGACCGATTCACCCCTCCACTTT.

The V call is TRBV2, the J call TRBJ2-5, with TRBD1 as a possible D gene (6 bases). The CDR3 is 11 amino acids. The germline V and J ends were trimmed by 7 bases and 5 bases, with 8 bases remaining between them. CDR1 and CDR2 (germline): SNHLY, FYNNEI. CDR3: CASKRGETQYF. The CDR3 DNA reads as TGTGCCAGCAAAAGGGGGGAGACCCAGTACTTC.

The V and J genes are TRBV25-1 and TRBJ2-5; D is unresolved. Germline V CDR1 and CDR2: MGHDK, SYGVNS. V lost 0 bases to trimming and J lost 5 bases, with 1 base between them. This CDR3 is 11 amino acids long. CDR3: CASSEYETQYF. CDR3 in DNA: TGTGCCAGCAGTGAATATGAGACCCAGTACTTC. Filled out from reference TRBV25-1 and TRBJ2-5, the complete variable domain reads EADIYQTPRYLVIGTGKKITLECSQTMGHDKMYWYQQDPGMELHLIHYSYGVNSTEKGDLSSESTVSRIRTEHFPLTLESARPSHTSQYLCASSEYETQYFGPGTRLLVL.

The V and J genes are TRBV2 and TRBJ1-5; D is undetermined. Germline assignment: CDR1 SNHLY and CDR2 FYNNEI. Between the trimmed V and J ends, which lost 3 bases and 5 bases, there was a span of 14 bases. CDR3 length equals 15 residues. In nucleotides, the CDR3 is TGTGCCAGCAGTGAGCGGTCCCAGTCTTATCAGCCCCAGCATTTT. Its translation is CASSERSQSYQPQHF.